These T cell receptor beta chains were read from a single sample in a study of T cells in localized non-small cell lung cancer. Libraries were prepared by immunoSEQ multiplex PCR; TCRdb keeps only in-frame clonotypes and omits some of them. The sample records tens of thousands of clones, around 90% being singletons. Sequenced here: peripheral blood, sampled before any cancer treatment. Receptor source: a man aged 35 to 70 with stage I squamous cell lung carcinoma. CDR3s include the opening cysteine and the closing phenylalanine or tryptophan. Fields, in order: V gene, J gene, CDR3 length, CDR3 protein.

V gene: TRBV7-3
J gene: TRBJ1-5
CDR3 length: 14
CDR3 protein: CASSLAGPLQPQHF

V gene: TRBV7-9
J gene: TRBJ1-3
CDR3 length: 14
CDR3 protein: CASSLEGSGNTIYF

V gene: TRBV6-1
J gene: TRBJ1-2
CDR3 length: 11
CDR3 protein: CAAGTNYGYTF

V gene: TRBV2
J gene: TRBJ1-5
CDR3 length: 15
CDR3 protein: CASSEIISGNQPQHF

V gene: TRBV6-5
J gene: TRBJ2-2
CDR3 length: 15
CDR3 protein: CASSNGRWAVGELFF

V gene: TRBV6-1
J gene: TRBJ2-1
CDR3 length: 14
CDR3 protein: CASVRDVASNEQFF

V gene: TRBV14
J gene: TRBJ1-5
CDR3 length: 13
CDR3 protein: CASSQDYNQPQHF

V gene: TRBV5-6
J gene: TRBJ2-5
CDR3 length: 14
CDR3 protein: CASSLEGLPRTQYF

V gene: TRBV6-4
J gene: TRBJ1-1
CDR3 length: 13
CDR3 protein: CASSVRENTEAFF

V gene: TRBV7-9
J gene: TRBJ2-7
CDR3 length: 12
CDR3 protein: CASSLAYDEQYF

V gene: TRBV10-2
J gene: TRBJ1-6
CDR3 length: 15
CDR3 protein: CASSARDSYNSPLHF

V gene: TRBV6-5
J gene: TRBJ1-2
CDR3 length: 15
CDR3 protein: CASSPTGSHNYGYTF

V gene: TRBV7-8
J gene: TRBJ2-6
CDR3 length: 17
CDR3 protein: CASTTSGVSSGANVLTF

V gene: TRBV27
J gene: TRBJ2-7
CDR3 length: 14
CDR3 protein: CASSPSRRSYEQYF

V gene: TRBV5-1
J gene: TRBJ2-5
CDR3 length: 13
CDR3 protein: CASSRGSQETQYF

V gene: TRBV7-2
J gene: TRBJ2-1
CDR3 length: 17
CDR3 protein: CASSFSISGGRSNEQFF

V gene: TRBV23-1
J gene: TRBJ1-3
CDR3 length: 19
CDR3 protein: CASSHHIRQQEKRVNTIYF

V gene: TRBV27
J gene: TRBJ2-7
CDR3 length: 13
CDR3 protein: CASSFASGYEQYF

V gene: TRBV2
J gene: TRBJ1-2
CDR3 length: 14
CDR3 protein: CASSFQGLGGGYTF

V gene: TRBV6-1
J gene: TRBJ1-1
CDR3 length: 14
CDR3 protein: CASRGGQFGVRAFF

V gene: TRBV5-4
J gene: TRBJ2-2
CDR3 length: 15
CDR3 protein: CASSPRDRRGGELFF

V gene: TRBV30
J gene: TRBJ1-2
CDR3 length: 12
CDR3 protein: CAWSDQGYGYTF

V gene: TRBV5-1
J gene: TRBJ1-4
CDR3 length: 15
CDR3 protein: CASSGGADFNEKLFF

V gene: TRBV28
J gene: TRBJ2-5
CDR3 length: 16
CDR3 protein: CASSFLAGVNQETQYF

V gene: TRBV27
J gene: TRBJ2-7
CDR3 length: 14
CDR3 protein: CASSLFVRHSEQYF

V gene: TRBV20-1
J gene: TRBJ1-2
CDR3 length: 11
CDR3 protein: CSATGVGGYTF

V gene: TRBV5-8
J gene: TRBJ1-4
CDR3 length: 14
CDR3 protein: CASGNWGRSEKLFF

V gene: TRBV6-4
J gene: TRBJ2-6
CDR3 length: 16
CDR3 protein: CASSAGTGAGANVLTF

V gene: TRBV7-9
J gene: TRBJ1-5
CDR3 length: 14
CDR3 protein: CASSRDIGNQPQHF

V gene: TRBV4-2
J gene: TRBJ1-5
CDR3 length: 17
CDR3 protein: CASSQEPSAGGNQPQHF

V gene: TRBV27
J gene: TRBJ1-2
CDR3 length: 15
CDR3 protein: CASSPSGVLDYGYTF

V gene: TRBV7-3
J gene: TRBJ2-2
CDR3 length: 16
CDR3 protein: CASSLVTGRSAGELFF

V gene: TRBV7-2
J gene: TRBJ2-7
CDR3 length: 15
CDR3 protein: CASSLRGIPTYEQYF

V gene: TRBV5-1
J gene: TRBJ1-4
CDR3 length: 19
CDR3 protein: CASSSLVGTAQKRGEKLFF

V gene: TRBV18
J gene: TRBJ2-7
CDR3 length: 15
CDR3 protein: CASSPQTGGTYEQYF

V gene: TRBV5-4
J gene: TRBJ2-7
CDR3 length: 15
CDR3 protein: CASSPAGTGPYEQYF

V gene: TRBV20-1
J gene: TRBJ2-7
CDR3 length: 11
CDR3 protein: CSAGKDQVQYF

V gene: TRBV6-1
J gene: TRBJ1-6
CDR3 length: 13
CDR3 protein: CASKDSHNSPLHF

V gene: TRBV28
J gene: TRBJ1-1
CDR3 length: 14
CDR3 protein: CASRADSFSNEAFF

V gene: TRBV7-9
J gene: TRBJ1-5
CDR3 length: 14
CDR3 protein: CASSFPGNDQPQHF

V gene: TRBV5-1
J gene: TRBJ2-2
CDR3 length: 16
CDR3 protein: CASSRVAGVGTGELFF

V gene: TRBV7-7
J gene: TRBJ2-2
CDR3 length: 13
CDR3 protein: CASSLSRAGELFF

V gene: TRBV6-1
J gene: TRBJ1-2
CDR3 length: 15
CDR3 protein: CASSAQGAANYGYTF

V gene: TRBV5-1
J gene: TRBJ1-5
CDR3 length: 16
CDR3 protein: CASSPQGLGSNQPQHF

V gene: TRBV5-1
J gene: TRBJ2-1
CDR3 length: 19
CDR3 protein: CASSLGWPASGGYYDEQFF

V gene: TRBV2
J gene: TRBJ2-5
CDR3 length: 16
CDR3 protein: CASSEGGTTGGETQYF

V gene: TRBV27
J gene: TRBJ1-3
CDR3 length: 15
CDR3 protein: CASSSRGFSGNTIYF